The 18 T cell receptor beta chains given below trace back to one sample, sequenced in a study of blood T cell repertoires in COVID-19. Profiling relied on immunoSEQ multiplex PCR, and the TCRdb table lists in-frame clones only, not all of them. The sample holds about 250,000 clones; around 80% are singletons and the top ten take approximately 4%. The sequencing input was peripheral blood. The source of these receptors is a woman in her thirties or forties with active or convalescent COVID-19.

J is TRBJ1-6 and V is TRBV28; 8 bases fit TRBD1. V lost 4 bases and J lost 6; bases outside the gene matches: 5. The length of the CDR3 is 15 residues. Germline V gene data show CDR1 as MDHEN and CDR2 as SYDVKM. The CDR3 bases are TGTGCCAGCAGTTCGGGAGACAGGGGTAATTCACCCCTCCACTTT. Encoded protein: CASSSGDRGNSPLHF.

The chain recombines TRBV28 with TRBJ1-5, with D perhaps TRBD1 (6 bases). Germline assignment: CDR1 MDHEN and CDR2 SYDVKM. The CDR3 extends over 15 amino acids. The germline V and J ends were trimmed by 2 bases and 2 bases, with 10 bases remaining between them. CDR3 amino acids: CASSLRGGGNQPQHF. The CDR3 nucleotides are TGTGCCAGCAGTTTACGGGGGGGCGGCAATCAGCCCCAGCATTTT.

This rearrangement joins TRBV7-9 to TRBJ1-4, with D perhaps matching TRBD1 (5 bases). The V gene's germline CDR1 is SEHNR and CDR2 FQNEAQ (reference sequence). The CDR3 is 14 amino acids. Trimming shortened V by 2 bases and J by 3 bases, and 7 bases separated the two germline ends. The CDR3 loop is CASSLLGPNEKLFF. The CDR3 DNA follows: TGTGCCAGCAGCTTATTGGGGCCTAATGAAAAACTGTTTTTT.

The chain has TRBV10-3 and TRBJ1-6; no reliable D call. Trimming stripped 0 bases from V and 18 bases from J, with 18 bases between. The germline gives CDR1 ENHRY, CDR2 SYGVKD. The CDR3 covers 14 residues. The chain's CDR3 is CAISESTGPGVTHF. Written as DNA, the CDR3 is TGTGCCATCAGTGAGTCGACCGGCCCTGGAGTCACCCACTTT.

This sequence joins TRBV7-4 and TRBJ1-5; tentatively, D is TRBD1 (6 bases). The CDR3 loop spans 16 amino acids. The germline gives CDR1 SGHVT, CDR2 SQSDAQ. Deletions cut 7 bases from V and 3 bases from J, with 19 bases between. CDR3 protein: CASNPGPGQSNQPQHF. In nucleotides, the CDR3 is TGTGCCAGCAACCCCGGCCCCGGACAGTCCAATCAGCCCCAGCATTTT.

The V and J genes are TRBV19 and TRBJ2-1, with 10 nucleotides matching TRBD2. V lost 6 bases, J lost 8 bases, and 4 bases stayed unmatched. The V gene's germline CDR1 is LNHDA and CDR2 SQIVND (reference sequence). The CDR3 has 13 residues. The CDR3: CASRVAGGHEQFF. CDR3 coding DNA: TGTGCCAGTAGGGTAGCGGGGGGCCATGAGCAGTTCTTC.

The V call is TRBV10-3, the J call TRBJ2-7, with 12 bases matching TRBD2. Germline CDR1 reads ENHRY; CDR2 reads SYGVKD. Germline trimming cut 10 bases from V and 6 bases from J; bases unmatched to any gene: 13. This CDR3 comprises 15 residues. CDR3 sequence reads: CATKPGLAGFAEQYV. CDR3 coding DNA: TGTGCCACAAAGCCGGGACTAGCGGGTTTCGCCGAGCAGTACGTC.

The chain carries TRBV7-9 and TRBJ1-1; TRBD1 matches at 7 bases. Per germline, CDR1 SEHNR and CDR2 FQNEAQ (reference sequence). V lost 5 bases and J lost 1; bases outside the gene matches: 7. This CDR3 comprises 15 residues. As DNA, the CDR3 is TGTGCCAGCAGCGTCAGACAGGGAGGGAACACTGAAGCTTTCTTT. Protein: CASSVRQGGNTEAFF.

The chain links TRBV27 to TRBJ1-6, with 8 bases fitting TRBD1. V was clipped by 5 bases and J by 10 bases; unmatched bases: 10. Looked up from germline, CDR1 is MNHEY and CDR2 is SMNVEV (reference sequence). This CDR3 spans 15 amino acids. The CDR3 region is CASSPWTGSRSPLHF. CDR3 sequence (DNA): TGTGCCAGCAGTCCCTGGACAGGGTCGAGGTCACCCCTCCACTTT.

The chain couples TRBV24-1 to TRBJ1-1; 7 nucleotides match TRBD1. Germline V gene lookup returns CDR1 KGHDR and CDR2 SFDVKD. V lost 5 bases and J lost 7; bases outside the gene matches: 6. This CDR3 contains 13 residues. CDR3: CATSGRGFGEAFF. The CDR3 DNA sequence: TGTGCCACCAGTGGCAGGGGGTTTGGTGAAGCTTTCTTT.

The chain links TRBV5-4 to TRBJ2-7; D gene ambiguous. The germline V gene has CDR1 SGHNT and CDR2 YYREEE (reference sequence). The CDR3 is made up of 14 amino acids. V was clipped by 1 base and J by 4 bases, with 12 bases between them. The CDR3 reads CASSLSLAVYEQYF. DNA for the CDR3: TGTGCCAGCAGCTTGTCTTTGGCAGTTTACGAGCAGTACTTC.

Here the CDR3 reads CATRGGRNTQYF. CDR3 DNA: TGTGCCACCAGGGGGGGTAGGAATACGCAGTATTTT. The chain carries TRBV24-1 and TRBJ2-3; tentative D call: TRBD2 (6 bases). This CDR3 spans 12 amino acids. Trimming took 7 bases from V and 7 from J, leaving 11 bases between them. Per germline, CDR1 KGHDR and CDR2 SFDVKD.

This clone has just a few counts. The gene calls are TRBV6-6 and TRBJ2-1; unclear D gene. V lost 1 base to trimming and J lost 7 bases, with 5 bases between them. Germline values: CDR1 MNHNY, CDR2 SVGAGI (reference sequence). There are 12 residues in the CDR3. CDR3: CASSYYRNEQFF. The CDR3 region has the DNA TGTGCCAGCAGTTACTACAGAAATGAGCAGTTCTTC.

This clone appeared a few times. CDR3 loop: CASSLRHMGFNQPQHF. Here the CDR3 DNA reads TGTGCCAGCAGTTTACGACACATGGGCTTCAATCAGCCCCAGCATTTT. V gene TRBV28 combines with J gene TRBJ1-5; D remains ambiguous. This CDR3 spans 16 amino acids. V lost 2 bases, J lost 3 bases, and 14 bases lay in between. Germline V CDR1 and CDR2: MDHEN, SYDVKM.

The chain is built from TRBV7-9 and TRBJ1-2; D call uncertain. The CDR3 runs to 12 residues. V was clipped by 4 bases and J by 8 bases, with 11 bases between them. Germline lookup yields CDR1 SEHNR and CDR2 FQNEAQ (reference sequence). CDR3 nucleotide sequence: TGTGCCAGCAGCTCATCCTGGGCCGGCTACACCTTC. This sequence encodes CASSSSWAGYTF.

The J gene is TRBJ2-1, the V gene TRBV4-2; D is perhaps TRBD2 (7 bases). Between the trimmed V and J ends, which lost 1 base and 2 bases, there was a span of 12 bases. Germline V lookup: CDR1 LGHNA, CDR2 YNFKEQ. The length of the CDR3 is 16 residues. The CDR3 loop is CASSQGNGGPYNEQFF. In DNA, the CDR3 is TGTGCCAGCAGCCAAGGGAACGGGGGGCCCTACAATGAGCAGTTCTTC.

The chain is built from TRBV7-2 and TRBJ2-1, with 10 nucleotides matching TRBD1. This CDR3 is 15 amino acids long. J lost 7 bases, V lost 5 bases, and 8 bases had no gene match. The germline CDR1 and CDR2 sequences are SGHTA and FQGNSA. The CDR3 here is CASSEAGTGVNEQFF. CDR3 coding DNA: TGTGCCAGCAGCGAAGCCGGGACAGGGGTGAATGAGCAGTTCTTC.

The rearrangement links TRBV5-1 to TRBJ1-1, with 10 nucleotides matching TRBD1. CDR1 and CDR2 (germline): SGHRS, YFSETQ. The CDR3 length is 12 residues. Trimming at V came to 5 bases and at J to 10 bases, leaving 5 bases not matched to a gene. CDR3 residues: CASSDRGRGAFF. The CDR3 DNA reads TGCGCCAGCAGTGACAGGGGGCGGGGAGCTTTCTTT. Full variable domain (remainder filled in from reference TRBV5-1 and TRBJ1-1): KAGVTQTPRYLIKTRGQQVTLSCSPISGHRSVSWYQQTPGQGLQFLFEYFSETQRNKGNFPGRFSGRQFSNSRSEMNVSTLELGDSALYLCASSDRGRGAFFGQGTRLTVV.